This T cell receptor beta chain was observed in a study of blood T cell repertoires in COVID-19. The V gene lost 8 bases and the J gene lost 8 bases, with 11 bases spanning the gap. The CDR3 consists of 12 residues. CDR1 and CDR2 (germline): KGHDR, SFDVKD. TCRdb keeps only in-frame clones here, not all; method: immunoSEQ multiplex PCR. Here the sample spans roughly 30,000 clones, roughly nine tenths being singletons. The chain has TRBV24-1 and TRBJ2-2, with D hard to call. This TCR was sampled from a human donor with acute or convalescent COVID-19. The donor label of this sample is uncertain. Sequencing input: peripheral blood. The CDR3 DNA is TGTGCCACCAAAGGAGTGGTGGGGGAGCTGTTTTTT. Amino acids: CATKGVVGELFF.